This TCR delta chain appears in the sequencing data of a study of delta chains in infants with herpesvirus infections. Study information: Infants in Uganda were tracked from birth through primary CMV infection. Findings and limits, study-wide: Among Vdelta1 cells, the public clonotype apparently waned within 2 to 3 months.

In the case of this clone: No antigen is known for it.

The CDR3 loop spans 17 amino acids. V dropped 2 bases and J dropped 0 bases, with 16 bases sitting between them. In germline, CDR1 is TSWWSYY, CDR2 QGS. TCR cDNA was made from PBMC RNA with gamma- and delta-chain-specific primers. TCRdb made new clone calls on the RT-PCR reads using CATT. The sample holds some 1,000 delta-chain clones, under 45% seen once. Sequences were derived from peripheral blood, sampled at time point 3 of longitudinal follow-up. The receptor comes from a human donor who was a Ugandan infant, either HIV-exposed or HIV-unexposed (not recorded which). The genes are TRDV1 and TRDJ1, with D uncertain. The CDR3 loop reads CALGESPWTRYTDKLIF. DNA for the CDR3: TGTGCTCTTGGGGAATCGCCGTGGACGCGGTACACCGATAAACTCATCTTT.